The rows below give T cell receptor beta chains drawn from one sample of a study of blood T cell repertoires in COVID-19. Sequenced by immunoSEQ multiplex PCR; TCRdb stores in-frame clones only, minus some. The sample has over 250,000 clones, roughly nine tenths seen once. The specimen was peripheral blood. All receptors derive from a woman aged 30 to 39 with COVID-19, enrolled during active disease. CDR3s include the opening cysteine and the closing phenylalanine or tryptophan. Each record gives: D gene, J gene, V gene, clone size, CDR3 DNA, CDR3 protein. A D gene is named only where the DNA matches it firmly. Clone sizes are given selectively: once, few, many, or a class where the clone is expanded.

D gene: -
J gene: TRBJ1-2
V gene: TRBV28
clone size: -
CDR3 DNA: TGTGCCAGCAGGATGAGCGACAGTTTGGAAGGCTACACCTTC
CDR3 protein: CASRMSDSLEGYTF

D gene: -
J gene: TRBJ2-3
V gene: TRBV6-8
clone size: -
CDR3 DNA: TGTGCCAGCAGTTACGGGCTGTTTGGTGGGGGGTACGCGGATACGCAGTATTTT
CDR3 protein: CASSYGLFGGGYADTQYF

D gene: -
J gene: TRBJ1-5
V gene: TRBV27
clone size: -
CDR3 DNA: TGTGCCAGCAGTTTCGGGAGCGTCAATCAGCCCCAGCATTTT
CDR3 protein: CASSFGSVNQPQHF

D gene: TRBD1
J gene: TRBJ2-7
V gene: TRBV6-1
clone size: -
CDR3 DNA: TGTGCCAGCAGTGAAGCAGGGACAGTCTACGAGCAGTACTTC
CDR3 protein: CASSEAGTVYEQYF

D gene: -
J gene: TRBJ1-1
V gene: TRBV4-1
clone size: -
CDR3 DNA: TGCGCCAGCAGCCAAGTAAGGGGCACTGAAGCTTTCTTT
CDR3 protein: CASSQVRGTEAFF

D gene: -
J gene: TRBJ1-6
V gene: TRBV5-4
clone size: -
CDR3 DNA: TGTGCCAGCAGCCCGGCCAGGGGTTATTCACCCCTCCACTTT
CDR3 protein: CASSPARGYSPLHF

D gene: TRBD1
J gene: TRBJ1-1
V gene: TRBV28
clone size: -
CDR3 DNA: TGTGCCAGCAGTTTGGGACAGATGAACACTGAAGCTTTCTTT
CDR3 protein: CASSLGQMNTEAFF

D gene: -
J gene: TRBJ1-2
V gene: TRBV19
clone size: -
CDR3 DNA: TGTGCCAGTAGTATACCAGGGATGGCCTATGGCTACACCTTC
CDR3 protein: CASSIPGMAYGYTF

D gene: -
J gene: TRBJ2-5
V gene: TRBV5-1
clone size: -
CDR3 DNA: TGCGCCAGCAGCTTGGATTTTGCGGGACTCGGTGAGACCCAGTACTTC
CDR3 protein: CASSLDFAGLGETQYF

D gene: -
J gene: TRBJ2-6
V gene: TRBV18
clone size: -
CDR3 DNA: TGTGCCAGCTCACCACCGAGTTCCGTCTCTGGGGCCAACGTCCTGACTTTC
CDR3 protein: CASSPPSSVSGANVLTF

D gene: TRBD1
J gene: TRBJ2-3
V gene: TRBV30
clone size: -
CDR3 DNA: TGTGCCTGGAGGGGACAGGTCCGCACAGATACGCAGTATTTT
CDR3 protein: CAWRGQVRTDTQYF

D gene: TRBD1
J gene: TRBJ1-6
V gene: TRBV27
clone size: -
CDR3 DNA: TGTGCCAGCAGGTACCGGGACAGGGAAAGTTCACCCCTCCACTTT
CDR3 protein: CASRYRDRESSPLHF

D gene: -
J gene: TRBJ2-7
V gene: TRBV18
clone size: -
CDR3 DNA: TGTGCCAGCTCAGCGGGACGAAGCTCCTACGAGCAGTACTTC
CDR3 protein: CASSAGRSSYEQYF

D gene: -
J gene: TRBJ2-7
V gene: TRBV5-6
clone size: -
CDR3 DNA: TGTGCCAGCAGGAACAGGGTATTGGGCTCCTACGAGCAGTACTTC
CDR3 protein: CASRNRVLGSYEQYF

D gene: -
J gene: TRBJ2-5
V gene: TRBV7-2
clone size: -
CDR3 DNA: TGTGCCAGCAGCGACGGGAGCCCGTACCAAGAGACCCAGTACTTC
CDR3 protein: CASSDGSPYQETQYF

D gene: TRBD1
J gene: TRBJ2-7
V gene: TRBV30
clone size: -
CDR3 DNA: TGTGCCTCCCTAAGGGGGGGACAGGGGCAGTACGAGCAGTACTTC
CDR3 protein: CASLRGGQGQYEQYF

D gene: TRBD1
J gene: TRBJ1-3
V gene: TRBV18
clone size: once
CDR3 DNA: TGTGCCAGCTCACCGGGGACAGGAGAGCTGTCTGGAAACACCATATATTTT
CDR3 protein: CASSPGTGELSGNTIYF

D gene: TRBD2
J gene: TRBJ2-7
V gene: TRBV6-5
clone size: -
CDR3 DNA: TGTGCCAGCAGGACAACTAGCGGCCACTCCTACGAGCAGTACTTC
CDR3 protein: CASRTTSGHSYEQYF

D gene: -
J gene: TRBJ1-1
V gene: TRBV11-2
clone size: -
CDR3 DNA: TGTGCCAGCAGCCCGCAGGGTGAAGCTTTCTTT
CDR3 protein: CASSPQGEAFF

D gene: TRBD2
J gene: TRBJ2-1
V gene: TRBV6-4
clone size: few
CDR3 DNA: TGTGCCAGCAGTGACTCGAGGGGCGGGAGCAATGAGCAGTTCTTC
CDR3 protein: CASSDSRGGSNEQFF

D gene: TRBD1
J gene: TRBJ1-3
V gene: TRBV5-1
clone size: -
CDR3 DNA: TGCGCCAGCAGCGTGGGACAGTCGAGCTCTGGAAACACCATATATTTT
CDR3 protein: CASSVGQSSSGNTIYF

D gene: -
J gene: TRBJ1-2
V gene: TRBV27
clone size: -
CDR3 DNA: TGTGCCAGCAGTTTACAGGCCAGAGCTAACTATGGCTACACCTTC
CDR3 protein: CASSLQARANYGYTF

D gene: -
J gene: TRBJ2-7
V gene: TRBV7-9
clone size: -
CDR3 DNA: TGTGCCAGCAGCTTAGAATCTTCCCCCTTCGAGCAGTACTTC
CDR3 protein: CASSLESSPFEQYF

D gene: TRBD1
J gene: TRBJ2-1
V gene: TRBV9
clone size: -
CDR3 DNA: TGTGCCAGCAGCGTTACCGGGACAGGGGACAATGAGCAGTTCTTC
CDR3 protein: CASSVTGTGDNEQFF

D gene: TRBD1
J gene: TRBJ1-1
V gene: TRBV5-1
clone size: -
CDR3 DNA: TGCGCCAGCAGCTACGACAGGGGTACTGAAGCTTTCTTT
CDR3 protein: CASSYDRGTEAFF

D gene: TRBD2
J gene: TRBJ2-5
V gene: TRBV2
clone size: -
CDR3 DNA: TGTGCCAGCAGCGGACTAGCGGGATCGGATGGGGAGACCCAGTACTTC
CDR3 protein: CASSGLAGSDGETQYF

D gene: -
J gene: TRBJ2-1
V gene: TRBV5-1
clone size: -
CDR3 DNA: TGCGCCAGCAGCTCGCCATTTAGCGGAAATGAGCAGTTCTTC
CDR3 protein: CASSSPFSGNEQFF

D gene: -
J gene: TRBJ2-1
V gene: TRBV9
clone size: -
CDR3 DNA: TGTGCCAGCAGCGTAACTAGTTACAATGAGCAGTTCTTC
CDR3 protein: CASSVTSYNEQFF

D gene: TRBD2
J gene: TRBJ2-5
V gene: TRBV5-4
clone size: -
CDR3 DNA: TGTGCCAGCAGCCCCGGGGCGGGAGTAAAAGAGACCCAGTACTTC
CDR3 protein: CASSPGAGVKETQYF

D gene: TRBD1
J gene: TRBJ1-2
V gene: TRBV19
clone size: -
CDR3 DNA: TGTGCCAGTAGTGTGGACAGGGCGTTGGCCGGCTACACCTTC
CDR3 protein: CASSVDRALAGYTF

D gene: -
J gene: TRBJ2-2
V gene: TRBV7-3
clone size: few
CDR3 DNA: TGTGCCAGCAGCTACAAGGGGGACGGGGAGCTGTTTTTT
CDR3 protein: CASSYKGDGELFF

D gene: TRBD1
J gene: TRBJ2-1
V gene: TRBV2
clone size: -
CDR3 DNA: TGTGCCAGCAGTGAAGTTTCGGCAGGGGGCATGAATGAGCAGTTCTTC
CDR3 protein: CASSEVSAGGMNEQFF

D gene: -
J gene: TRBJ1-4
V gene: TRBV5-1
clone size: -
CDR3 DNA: TGCGCCAGCAGCTCCCGGACAGCTGCAACTAATGAAAAACTGTTTTTT
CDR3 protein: CASSSRTAATNEKLFF

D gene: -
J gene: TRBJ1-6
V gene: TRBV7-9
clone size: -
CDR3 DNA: TGTGCCAGCAGCTCGACAGTCATCAAGTCACCCCTCCACTTT
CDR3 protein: CASSSTVIKSPLHF

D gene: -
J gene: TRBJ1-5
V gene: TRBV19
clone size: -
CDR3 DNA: TGTGCCAGTAGTAGATCAGGCAATCAGCCCCAGCATTTT
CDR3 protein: CASSRSGNQPQHF

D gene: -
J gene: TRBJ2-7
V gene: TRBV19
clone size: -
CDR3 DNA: TGTGCCAGTAGTATAGCGGTTAGCACCGAGCAGTACTTC
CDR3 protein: CASSIAVSTEQYF

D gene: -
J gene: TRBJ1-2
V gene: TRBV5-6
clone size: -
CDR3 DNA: TGTGCCAGCAGCTCCACCGACAGAGGCTATGGCTACACCTTC
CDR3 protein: CASSSTDRGYGYTF

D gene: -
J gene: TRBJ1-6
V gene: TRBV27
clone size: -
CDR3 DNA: TGTGCCAGCAGTTTAAAGGGTGGACAGACCAGCTCCTATAATTCACCCCTCCACTTT
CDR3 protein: CASSLKGGQTSSYNSPLHF

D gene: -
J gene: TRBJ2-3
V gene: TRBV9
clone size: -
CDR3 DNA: TGTGCCAGCAGCGGACAGCGGGCTGCAGATACGCAGTATTTT
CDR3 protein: CASSGQRAADTQYF

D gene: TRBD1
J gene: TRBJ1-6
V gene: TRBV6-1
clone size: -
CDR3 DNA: TGTGCCAGCAGTGGGACAGGGGGATCACCCCTCCACTTT
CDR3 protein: CASSGTGGSPLHF

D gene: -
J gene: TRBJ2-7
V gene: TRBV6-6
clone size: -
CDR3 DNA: TGTGCCAGCAGACCGGGACATGGCAACTACGAGCAGTACTTC
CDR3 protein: CASRPGHGNYEQYF

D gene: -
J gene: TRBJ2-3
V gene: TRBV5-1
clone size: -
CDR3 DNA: TGCGCCAGCAGCCCCAGCGGCCCCACAGATACGCAGTATTTT
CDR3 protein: CASSPSGPTDTQYF

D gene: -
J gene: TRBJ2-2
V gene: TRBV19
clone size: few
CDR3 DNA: TGTGCCAGTGCTCGAGGGAGAGGAGCCGGGGAGCTGTTTTTT
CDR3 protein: CASARGRGAGELFF

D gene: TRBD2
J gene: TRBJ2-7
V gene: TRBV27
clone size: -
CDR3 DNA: TGTGCCAGCACGAGACTAGCGGGAGCCTACGAGCAGTACTTC
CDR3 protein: CASTRLAGAYEQYF

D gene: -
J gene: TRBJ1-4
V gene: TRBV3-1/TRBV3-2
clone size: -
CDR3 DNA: TGTGCCAGCAGCCAAGGGGTAGCAAATAATGAAAAACTGTTTTTT
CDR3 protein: CASSQGVANNEKLFF